This T cell receptor beta chain appears in the sequencing data of a study of blood T cells in healthy people across ages. Study outcomes and limitations: Naive T cell percentage showed a strong correlation with TCR beta diversity.

It was with a sample-barcoded 5' primer and a J-beta primer mix that a second PCR of roughly 7 to 12 cycles was run. Via MiXCR, TCRdb re-called the 5' RACE reads, giving one row per CDR3 protein. Among about 510,000 distinct CDR3 sequences, roughly a quarter were seen once, and the ten largest hold approximately 3.6%. Every donor provided roughly 10 milliliters of peripheral blood. Germline CDR1 is ENHRY and CDR2 is SYGVKD. The CDR3 runs 14 residues. Deletions cut 5 bases from V and 1 base from J, with 11 bases between. Notes on this clonotype: The antigen remains unidentified.

These data were likewise used in another study, on T cells of mothers and their children. That work adds: Not a single persistent microchimeric T cell clone was detected.

Specimen: blood. The chain couples TRBV10-3 to TRBJ1-1; D is unresolved. This sequence originates from a boy between 2 and 10 years old in good health. CDR3 bases: TGTGCCATCAGTCAGATTGCGGAGAACACTGAAGCTTTCTTT. Encoded protein: CAISQIAENTEAFF.